Sequencing of this T cell receptor (beta chain) was carried out in a study of blood T cell repertoires in COVID-19. Study-wide context: Whether acute or convalescent, the COVID-19 samples came from the United States, Italy and Spain. PBMCs, B-cell-depleted T cells, or T cells were the source of the cDNA or gDNA that made up the material.

The authors' processing: Cell counts per sample came from amplifying reference gene primers. Profiling relied on immunoSEQ multiplex PCR, and the TCRdb table lists in-frame clones only, not all of them. D and trimming come from the DNA, and the V and J calls and clone size come from that table. The sample shows tens of thousands of clones, around nine tenths of them seen only once. Losses at the gene ends were 8 bases for V and 0 bases for J; bases not matched to a gene: 9. The germline V gene has CDR1 SGHAT and CDR2 FQNNGV. The length of the CDR3 is 17 residues. The V and J genes are TRBV11-2 and TRBJ2-6, with 8 bases lining up with TRBD2. The clonotype comes from a human donor with active COVID-19. The donor label of this sample is uncertain. Sequences were obtained from peripheral blood. The chain's CDR3 is CASGPDSGASGANVLTF. In DNA form, the CDR3 reads TGTGCCAGCGGACCCGATAGCGGGGCCTCTGGGGCCAACGTCCTGACTTTC.